The rows below give T cell receptor beta chains drawn from one sample of a study of cytomegalovirus exposure and HLA in healthy donors. Sequencing was performed with immunoSEQ multiplex PCR; in TCRdb, only in-frame clones are kept and a portion is missing. Of 150,000 to 200,000 clones listed, more than 65% are singletons. The sequencing sample was made of PBMCs. Source of these receptors: a girl aged 10 to 17 in good health and CMV-seropositive. Each CDR3 is given with its conserved first and last residue. Each record gives: V gene, clone size, CDR3 protein. A row's size may be missing; if present it is once, few, many or a size class.

V: TRBV27
size: once
CDR3: CASSLSRATMNTEAFF

V: TRBV7-2
size: .
CDR3: CASSLVLAGGSRETQYF

V: TRBV4-3
size: .
CDR3: CASSQAGGLAGGITYEQYF

V: TRBV11-3
size: .
CDR3: CACARGTTYNEQFF

V: TRBV5-1
size: few
CDR3: CASSLDYRVGNYGYTF

V: TRBV7-8
size: few
CDR3: CASSLVVGGLAEQFF

V: TRBV11-2
size: few
CDR3: CASSLRRLHEQYF

V: TRBV15
size: .
CDR3: CATSRDLGLTGELFF

V: TRBV27
size: .
CDR3: CASSFGQNTDTQYF

V: TRBV9
size: few
CDR3: CASRAYRGTEAFF

V: TRBV7-7
size: .
CDR3: CASSGWAGGEQFF

V: TRBV5-1
size: .
CDR3: CASSAGLAGAKPSQETQYF

V: TRBV4-2
size: .
CDR3: CASSQDGLAGRKAKETQYF

V: TRBV6-5
size: few
CDR3: CASSYSTGDYGYTF

V: TRBV19
size: .
CDR3: CASSTSDRDNNSPLHF

V: TRBV27
size: .
CDR3: CASSSRQGGYEQYF

V: TRBV19
size: .
CDR3: CASRVLAGGMDTQYF

V: TRBV2
size: .
CDR3: CASTKGGGGGYNEQFF

V: TRBV7-9
size: .
CDR3: CASSTSSGANVLTF

V: TRBV27
size: .
CDR3: CASSSFPVVSSYGYTF

V: TRBV19
size: few
CDR3: CASSKGQGANQPQHF

V: TRBV18
size: .
CDR3: CASSPPQRGGYNEQFF

V: TRBV5-1
size: .
CDR3: CASSSATGARETQYF

V: TRBV6-4
size: .
CDR3: CASRPGSGANVLTF